The 30 T cell receptor beta chains listed next were all sequenced from one sample in a study of response to subunit inactivated influenza vaccine. TCRdb called the RT-PCR reads again in MiXCR, with one record for every CDR3 protein. This sample carries about 620,000 distinct CDR3 sequences, about 11% of them seen once, and the ten largest clones take approximately 10%. These sequences were also reported in another study, on T cells expressing NK-cell markers. This second study says: Scientists made TCR beta cDNA using 5'RACE template switching with UMIs.

The sample in question was PBMCs from blood, obtained on the day of vaccination. The receptors were sampled from a man aged 50-59 years who received an inactivated influenza vaccine.

The chain has TRBV10-2 and TRBJ2-1, with 7 bases fitting TRBD1. Germline values: CDR1 WSHSY, CDR2 SAAADI. V shed 4 bases, J shed 7 bases, and the junction held 4 bases outside the gene matches. The CDR3 is 13 amino acids. DNA for the CDR3: TGCGCCAGCAGTGGGACAGGACGGAATGAGCAGTTCTTC. The encoded protein is CASSGTGRNEQFF.

This clonotype showed up just a few times. This rearrangement joins TRBV12-3 or TRBV12-4 to TRBJ2-5, with TRBD1 matching 9 bases. J lost 7 bases, V lost 5 bases, and 5 bases had no gene match. The CDR3 extends over 13 amino acids. Here the CDR3 reads CASSRDRAWTQYF. For the CDR3, the DNA is TGTGCCAGCAGTCGGGACAGGGCATGGACCCAGTACTTC.

This clonotype was counted between two and nine times. The chain recombines TRBV14 with TRBJ1-1; 7 bases line up with TRBD1. Trimming removed 0 bases from V and 5 bases from J; junction bases left unmatched: 6. The CDR3 extends over 15 amino acids. Germline CDR1 reads SGHDN; CDR2 reads FVKESK. Here the CDR3 reads CASSQDGGGWTEAFF. CDR3 in DNA: TGTGCCAGCAGCCAAGATGGAGGGGGCTGGACTGAAGCTTTCTTT.

This clonotype was recorded many times. As DNA, the CDR3 is TGTGCCAGCAGTTTTAGGTCCCTGCTCTGGGACAGGGGTCGAGGGGCCAATCAGCCCCAGCATTTT. It translates to CASSFRSLLWDRGRGANQPQHF. The gene calls are TRBV27 and TRBJ1-5, with 10 bases that match TRBD1. V shed 3 bases, J shed 3 bases, and the junction held 23 bases outside the gene matches. Germline CDR1 MNHEY, CDR2 SMNVEV (reference sequence). The CDR3 is 22 amino acids.

This clonotype was recorded a few times. The chain joins TRBV2 to TRBJ2-6, with 8 bases fitting TRBD2. The junction had 9 bases not matched to a gene; V was cut back by 7 bases and J by 1 base. The germline CDR1 and CDR2 sequences are SNHLY and FYNNEI. This CDR3 is 17 amino acids long. CDR3 in amino acids: CASTSSGMGSGANVLTF. CDR3 sequence (DNA): TGTGCCAGCACCAGTAGCGGGATGGGGTCTGGGGCCAACGTCCTGACTTTC.

This clonotype appeared a few times. This sequence joins TRBV20-1 and TRBJ2-3, with 9 bases matching TRBD2. The CDR3 loop spans 16 amino acids. Germline V gene data show CDR1 as DFQATT and CDR2 as SNEGSKA (reference sequence). V gave up 3 bases and J gave up 3 bases; unmatched junction bases: 10. CDR3 DNA: TGCAGTGCTAGTCGAAGCGGGGGGCCGGGAACAGATACGCAGTATTTT. Translating gives CSASRSGGPGTDTQYF.

This clonotype has a count of ten or more. This chain uses TRBV7-9 with TRBJ2-3; D is unresolved. Germline V gene lookup returns CDR1 SEHNR and CDR2 FQNEAQ (reference sequence). Trimming removed 7 bases from V and 0 bases from J, with 11 bases in between. The CDR3 is 14 amino acids. CDR3 region: CASNLSPSTDTQYF. In DNA form, the CDR3 reads TGTGCCAGCAACCTCAGCCCTAGCACAGATACGCAGTATTTT.

This chain connects TRBV2 to TRBJ1-1; D possibly corresponds to TRBD1 (5 bases). From germline, CDR1 is SNHLY and CDR2 FYNNEI. This CDR3 is built from 16 residues. The V end lost 6 bases, the J end lost 0 bases, and 17 bases lay between the germline ends. This CDR3 reads CASRPGTWGMNTEAFF. DNA of the CDR3: TGTGCCAGCAGACCCGGGACGTGGGGCATGAACACTGAAGCTTTCTTT.

This clonotype was detected ten times or more. V usage is TRBV20-1 and J usage is TRBJ2-1; TRBD2 aligns across 9 bases. V shed 4 bases and J 0 bases; nucleotides not matched to a gene: 7. The CDR3 length is 16 residues. CDR1 DFQATT and CDR2 SNEGSKA come from the germline V gene (reference sequence). The CDR3 reads CSAIVGGRGSYNEQFF. In DNA form, the CDR3 reads TGCAGTGCTATAGTGGGCGGGAGGGGCTCCTACAATGAGCAGTTCTTC.

The chain has TRBV24-1 and TRBJ2-1; 9 bases map to TRBD2. This CDR3 spans 14 amino acids. V shed 12 bases, J shed 5 bases, and the junction held 10 bases outside the gene matches. Germline lookup yields CDR1 KGHDR and CDR2 SFDVKD. The CDR3 nucleotides are TGTGCCTCAGGAAGCGGGGGGCTGGACAATGAGCAGTTCTTC. The encoded protein is CASGSGGLDNEQFF.

This clonotype was counted between two and nine times. The chain recombines TRBV7-2 with TRBJ2-7; TRBD2 agrees at 8 bases. The germline V gene has CDR1 SGHTA and CDR2 FQGNSA. CDR3 length equals 15 residues. Unmatched junction bases numbered 6, after V lost 0 bases and J lost 5 bases. CDR3 coding DNA: TGTGCCAGCAGCTTAGCCCCGGGACTAGGACACGAGCAGTACTTC. It is translated as CASSLAPGLGHEQYF.

This rearrangement joins TRBV11-2 to TRBJ2-7, with 8 bases fitting TRBD1. The trim removed 4 bases at V and 1 base at J, leaving 6 bases unmatched. Germline lookup yields CDR1 SGHAT and CDR2 FQNNGV. CDR3 length: 15 amino acids. The CDR3, as DNA: TGTGCCAGCAGCTCTTTGCAGGGGGCATCCTACGAGCAGTACTTC. It yields the protein CASSSLQGASYEQYF.

This chain links TRBV19 with TRBJ2-6; no definite D call. Per germline, CDR1 LNHDA and CDR2 SQIVND (reference sequence). V dropped 8 bases and J dropped 0 bases, with 14 bases sitting between them. CDR3 length: 16 residues. This chain's CDR3 is CASSGRSFSGANVLTF. The CDR3, as DNA: TGTGCCAGTTCGGGCAGGTCATTCTCTGGGGCCAACGTCCTGACTTTC.

The chain carries TRBV11-1 and TRBJ2-1; D is perhaps TRBD1 (6 bases). In germline, CDR1 is SGHAT, CDR2 FQDESV (reference sequence). V gave up 7 bases and J gave up 7 bases, with 17 bases separating them. The CDR3 length is 14 residues. The CDR3 is CASNYRRDKNEQFF. The CDR3 DNA follows: TGTGCCAGCAACTACCGCCGGGACAAAAATGAGCAGTTCTTC.

J is TRBJ2-7 and V is TRBV29-1, with D maybe TRBD2 (6 bases). The CDR3 is 13 amino acids. V lost 6 bases and J 1 base, leaving 13 bases between the germline ends. CDR1 is SQVTM, CDR2 ANQGSEA, per germline. The CDR3 region is CSVARRGSYEQYF. The DNA of the CDR3 is TGCAGCGTCGCACGACGGGGGTCCTACGAGCAGTACTTC.

The table lists this clonotype with a few counts. The V gene is TRBV7-2, the J gene TRBJ2-5, with D possibly matching TRBD1 (5 bases). Trimming removed 1 base from V and 5 bases from J, with 11 bases in between. This CDR3 is built from 14 residues. Germline assignment: CDR1 SGHTA and CDR2 FQGNSA. CDR3 residues: CASSLEWTSETQYF. In DNA form, the CDR3 reads TGTGCCAGCAGCTTAGAATGGACATCTGAGACCCAGTACTTC.

This clonotype has ten or more counts. The J gene is TRBJ1-3, the V gene TRBV5-1; D is unresolved. Trimming removed 1 base at V and 1 base at J, with 9 bases between. CDR1 is SGHRS and CDR2 is YFSETQ in the germline V gene. This CDR3 comprises 15 residues. CDR3 DNA: TGCGCCAGCAGCTTGCGCCCGGAGTCTGGAAACACCATATATTTT. Its translation: CASSLRPESGNTIYF.

V usage is TRBV7-2 and J usage is TRBJ1-1; D gene ambiguous. V lost 7 bases, J lost 5 bases, and 14 bases lay in between. Germline CDR1 and CDR2: SGHTA and FQGNSA. This CDR3 comprises 13 residues. In nucleotides, the CDR3 is TGTGCCAGCACCCCAAGGGTGGGGACTGAAGCTTTCTTT. It encodes CASTPRVGTEAFF. The full variable domain, with the rest looked up from reference TRBV7-2 and TRBJ1-1, is GAGVSQSPSNKVTEKGKDVELRCDPISGHTALYWYRQSLGQGLEFLIYFQGNSAPDKSGLPSDRFSAERTGGSVSTLTIQRTQQEDSAVYLCASTPRVGTEAFFGQGTRLTVV.

V usage is TRBV6-2 or TRBV6-3 and J usage is TRBJ2-1, with TRBD1 identical over 9 bases. CDR3 length: 15 amino acids. Germline CDR1 is MNHEY and CDR2 is SVGEGT. V gave up 6 bases and J gave up 9 bases; unmatched junction bases: 12. The CDR3, as DNA: TGTGCCAGCAGGCACAGGGGGCCACGGGCCAGTGAGCAGTTCTTC. Encoded protein: CASRHRGPRASEQFF.

V usage is TRBV20-1 and J usage is TRBJ2-5; 7 bases are shared with TRBD2. Germline V gene sequence: CDR1 DFQATT, CDR2 SNEGSKA (reference sequence). CDR3 size: 14 residues. The V and J ends lost 5 bases and 5 bases, in that order; junction bases with no gene match: 11. CDR3 residues: CSASARGTGETQYF. CDR3 bases: TGCAGTGCTTCGGCGCGGGGGACGGGGGAGACCCAGTACTTC.

In its sample, this clonotype was seen a few times. The chain links TRBV4-3 to TRBJ1-1, with D perhaps matching TRBD1 (5 bases). The germline V gene has CDR1 LGHNA and CDR2 YSLEER. This CDR3 has 12 amino acids. Trimming took off 0 bases at V and 10 bases at J, with 9 bases between the two ends. CDR3 amino acids: CASSQDPGRAFF. CDR3 DNA sequence: TGCGCCAGCAGCCAAGATCCAGGGCGAGCTTTCTTT.

In this sample, this clonotype turned up a few times. The rearrangement uses TRBV20-1 and TRBJ2-3; 11 positions match TRBD2. The V segment lost 2 bases and the J segment 2 bases; nucleotides outside the gene matches: 3. The length of the CDR3 is 15 residues. CDR1 and CDR2 (germline): DFQATT, SNEGSKA (reference sequence). CDR3 nucleotide sequence: TGCAGTGCTAGACGACTAGCGGGACCCACAGATACGCAGTATTTT. Its protein product is CSARRLAGPTDTQYF.

This clonotype was detected a few times. In DNA, the CDR3 is TGTGCCTGGAGTGCCCTGGGAGAGACCCAGTACTTC. Translation gives CAWSALGETQYF. This chain connects TRBV30 to TRBJ2-5, with D unclear. The ends were cut back, 1 base at V and 4 bases at J, with 7 bases in the middle. Germline CDR1 reads GTSNPN; CDR2 reads SVGIG (reference sequence). This CDR3 is built from 12 residues.

The chain links TRBV30 to TRBJ2-2; no reliable D call. Germline V gene data show CDR1 as GTSNPN and CDR2 as SVGIG (reference sequence). The CDR3 runs to 15 residues. V shed 0 bases and J shed 3 bases, with 11 bases lying between them. The CDR3 DNA sequence: TGTGCCTGGAGTGTGAGGTTGGGGTACACCGGGGAGCTGTTTTTT. Translation gives CAWSVRLGYTGELFF.

This clonotype was detected only once. At one of its ends the junction is not consistent with the germline gene, which may arise from a read error. The chain has TRBV7-3 and TRBJ1-1; D is perhaps TRBD1 (5 bases). The CDR3 has 15 amino acids. Germline V gives CDR1 SGHTA, CDR2 FQGTGA. As DNA, the CDR3 is TGTGCCAGCAGATTAAGACAGAGAATGAACACTGAAGCTTTCTTT. Its protein product is CASRLRQRMNTEAFF.

The table lists this clonotype with many counts. The chain couples TRBV20-1 to TRBJ2-3, with 11 bases that match TRBD2. Trimming took 1 base from V and 5 from J; bases not matched to a gene: 2. There are 14 residues in the CDR3. The germline V gene has CDR1 DFQATT and CDR2 SNEGSKA (reference sequence). The CDR3 nucleotides are TGCAGTGCTAGAGCAGGGACTAGCGGAGATACGCAGTATTTT. It translates to CSARAGTSGDTQYF.

This clonotype was recorded many times. The chain is built from TRBV12-3 or TRBV12-4 and TRBJ2-7; D is perhaps TRBD1 (6 bases). V was trimmed by 5 bases and J by 5 bases, leaving 16 bases between them. The CDR3 runs to 14 residues. This chain's CDR3 is CASSQQLGHHEQYF. The CDR3 DNA reads as TGTGCCAGCAGTCAACAATTGGGACACCACGAGCAGTACTTC.

V is TRBV28 and J is TRBJ2-5; D is unclear. Germline loops: CDR1 MDHEN, CDR2 SYDVKM. V lost 2 bases and J lost 5, with 12 bases in between. CDR3 length: 14 residues. CDR3 region: CASSLPSLLETQYF. In DNA form, the CDR3 reads TGTGCCAGCAGTTTACCCTCCCTATTGGAGACCCAGTACTTC.

This clonotype was recorded a few times. This sequence joins TRBV29-1 and TRBJ2-3; either TRBD1 or TRBD2 may supply D (5 bases each). Germline values: CDR1 SQVTM, CDR2 ANQGSEA. Trimming shortened V by 2 bases and J by 0 bases, and 12 bases separated the two germline ends. The CDR3 is 15 amino acids. The DNA of the CDR3 is TGCAGCGTTGAAAACCCGGGACCTAGCACAGATACGCAGTATTTT. This gives the protein CSVENPGPSTDTQYF.

This clonotype appeared a few times. The chain links TRBV5-1 to TRBJ2-5; D is uncertain. Germline V lookup: CDR1 SGHRS, CDR2 YFSETQ. This CDR3 has 13 amino acids. Between the trimmed V and J ends, which lost 5 bases and 2 bases, there was a span of 10 bases. CDR3 DNA: TGCGCCAGCAGGATGAGGCTACAAGAGACCCAGTACTTC. This gives the protein CASRMRLQETQYF.